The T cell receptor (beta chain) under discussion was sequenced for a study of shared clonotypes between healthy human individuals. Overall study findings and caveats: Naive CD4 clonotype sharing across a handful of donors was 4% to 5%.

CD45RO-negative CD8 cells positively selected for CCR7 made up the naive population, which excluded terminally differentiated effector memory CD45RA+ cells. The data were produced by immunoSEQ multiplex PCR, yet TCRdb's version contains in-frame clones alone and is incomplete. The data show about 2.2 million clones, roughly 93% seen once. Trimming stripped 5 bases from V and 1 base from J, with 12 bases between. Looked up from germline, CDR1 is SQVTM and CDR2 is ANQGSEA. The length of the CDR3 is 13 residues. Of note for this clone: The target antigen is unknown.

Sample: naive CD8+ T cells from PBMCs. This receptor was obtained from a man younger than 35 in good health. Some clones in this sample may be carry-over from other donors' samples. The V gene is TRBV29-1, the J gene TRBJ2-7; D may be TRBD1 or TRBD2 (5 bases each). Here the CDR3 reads CSVSQGPSYEQYF. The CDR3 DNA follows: TGCAGCGTTTCCCAGGGACCTTCCTACGAGCAGTACTTC.